This TCR beta chain appears in the sequencing data of a study of Graves' ophthalmopathy and Graves' hyperthyroidism. Regarding the study as a whole: In blood, most expanded thyroid clonotypes above 0.001 frequency were also detected. With about 71% sensitivity and approximately 73% specificity, the model predicted ophthalmopathy progression.

The germline gives CDR1 MNHNS, CDR2 SASEGT. CDR3 length: 13 amino acids. In its sample, this clonotype was seen many times. Its antigen is unidentified. The junction departs from the called germline gene at one end, perhaps through a read error. CDR3 regions of TCR beta were amplified from RNA transcripts. First-round RT-PCR with HTBI primers preceded a second-round multiplex PCR. From the multiplex PCR reads, TCRdb called clonotypes with MiXCR, one entry per CDR3 protein. The data show about 390,000 distinct CDR3 sequences, 15% to 17% seen once. People with hyperthyroidism were aged 18 to 65 and newly diagnosed, under 2 months' duration. The diagnosis was founded upon clinical symptoms, serum thyroxine, TRAb, thyroid ultrasound and orbital computed tomography.

The sequenced sample was peripheral blood. The source is a young woman with stable Graves' hyperthyroidism. This sequence joins TRBV6-1 and TRBJ1-1; 9 bases are a match to TRBD1. The CDR3 region has the DNA TGTGCCAGCAGTGCCGGGACAGGGCTGGGAATAATCTTT. It is translated as CASSAGTGLGIIF.